The entry that follows covers one TCR beta chain sequence. What it recognizes is unknown. Expressed TCRB transcripts were sequenced, since all the RNA that had been isolated was reverse transcribed. Assay used: immunoSEQ multiplex PCR; TCRdb lists only in-frame clones, some missing. Of some 900,000 clones in the sample, roughly 15% are singletons; the top ten hold around 0.02%. The CDR3 has 20 amino acids. The V segment lost 7 bases and the J segment 3 bases; nucleotides outside the gene matches: 20. Germline V gives CDR1 SGHRS, CDR2 YFSETQ. The sample comes from a study of beta chain features in type 1 diabetes. In the study overall: Sorted cells from all samples, numbering approximately 100 million, were examined.

Regarding the study as a whole: For Type 1 diabetes patients, all four CD4+ subsets carried TCRB CDR3s that were moderately but significantly shorter.

This TCR derives from a woman in her late teens or twenties in good health. The chain couples TRBV5-1 to TRBJ2-7, with 15 bases that match TRBD2. The specimen was naive CD4+ T cells from blood. The CDR3, as DNA: TGCGCCAGCTCAAGTCGAGTTGGACTAGCGGGAGGGCCCTTAGTCTACGAGCAGTACTTC. Translating it yields CASSSRVGLAGGPLVYEQYF.